The T cell receptor (beta chain) described here comes from a study of blood T cell repertoires in COVID-19. On the study more broadly: Specimens from acute and convalescent COVID-19 originated in the United States, Italy and Spain. Sources were T cells, B-cell-depleted T cells, or PBMCs; the material itself was cDNA or gDNA.

Trimming at V came to 6 bases and at J to 0 bases, leaving 4 bases not matched to a gene. CDR3 size: 14 residues. Germline values: CDR1 MDHEN, CDR2 SYDVKM. Per the authors' pipeline: Amplification from reference gene primers served as the basis for estimated nucleated cell counts. The protocol was immunoSEQ multiplex PCR, while the TCRdb copy is restricted to in-frame clones and leaves out a portion. V and J calls plus clone size are reproduced from that table; the DNA served to infer D and trimming. The sample lists 250,000 to 350,000 clones, roughly 90% occurring once. Seattle patients were enrolled while actively infected and followed longitudinally.

The sequencing sample was made of peripheral blood. The chain has TRBV28 and TRBJ2-7; 8 bases agree with TRBD1. The source of this sequence is a woman between 25 and 40 years old with COVID-19, enrolled during active disease. The CDR3 nucleotides read TGTGCCAGCAGGAAACAGGGGGGCTCCTACGAGCAGTACTTC. This encodes CASRKQGGSYEQYF.